One T cell receptor (beta chain) is described in this entry. MiXCR, run by TCRdb on the RACE reads, gives a single entry per CDR3 protein. The profile shows roughly 380,000 distinct CDR3 sequences, roughly 5% of them singletons. The time point denotes: pre-sensitization, week 0. The treatment is: therapeutic diphenylcyclopropenone sensitization with weekly scalp DPC. This CDR3 is built from 14 residues. Per germline, CDR1 MNHEY and CDR2 SMNVEV (reference sequence). Deletions cut 11 bases from V and 6 bases from J, with 21 bases between. The data were obtained in a study of human T cells and chemical hapten exposure.

This rearrangement joins TRBV27 to TRBJ2-3, with D possibly being TRBD1 (5 bases). The starting material was whole blood, obtained in connection with sensitization to the hapten diphenylcyclopropenone (DPC). The clonotype was recovered from a woman in her forties or fifties with alopecia areata. Some clones in this sample may be carry-over from other donors' samples. The CDR3 DNA reads as TGTGCCTCAACCTCCCTGGTTGGGGCCGATACGCAGTATTTT. Residues: CASTSLVGADTQYF.